The present entry profiles one T cell receptor (beta chain) with its context. What it recognizes is unknown. This specimen belongs to a study of OX40 agonist ivuxolimab in advanced cancers. On the study more broadly: An agonistic human IgG2 monoclonal antibody against OX40 (CD134) was given. Three patients showed partial responses: one hepatocellular carcinoma and two cutaneous melanoma cases.

Notes on the study in general: Clonal expansion in partial responders at 0.1-3.0 mg/kg ranked among the lowest.

This CDR3 has 15 amino acids. Germline-derived CDR1 and CDR2 are SGHTA and FQGTGA. V dropped 5 bases and J dropped 0; count of bases not matched to a gene: 6. TCRdb keeps only in-frame clones here, not all; method: immunoSEQ multiplex PCR. The data show 35,000 to 45,000 clones, roughly 84% seen once. The chain carries TRBV7-3 and TRBJ2-7; 8 bases align to TRBD1. The clonotype originates from an adult with an advanced solid tumor such as melanoma, head and neck, liver or kidney cancer. The sequenced sample was CD4+ or CD8+ T cells sorted from blood, obtained in a trial of the OX40 agonist ivuxolimab. This CDR3 is CASSERQGPSYEQYF. CDR3 DNA: TGTGCCAGCAGCGAAAGACAGGGGCCCTCCTACGAGCAGTACTTC.